This TCR beta chain was recovered during a study of cytomegalovirus exposure and HLA in healthy donors. In its sample, this clone ranks as medium-sized. The CDR3 contains 15 residues. Trimming pared 4 bases from V and 7 bases from J, leaving 17 bases between. The germline V gene encodes CDR1 SGHAT and CDR2 FQNNGV. The PCR used 60 Vbeta and 13 Jbeta primers. Measured with immunoSEQ multiplex PCR; TCRdb has only the in-frame clones, and not every one. The sample comprises 75,000 to 90,000 clones, 78% of which are singletons, and 8% to 10% rests with the top ten. This clonotype was obtained from a woman between 40 and 55 years old in good health and CMV-seropositive. The specimen sequenced was PBMCs. The chain uses TRBV11-2 and TRBJ2-1, with D perhaps matching TRBD2 (7 bases). CDR3 amino acids: CASSSHSRGANEQFF. CDR3 coding DNA: TGTGCCAGCAGCTCCCACTCACGGGGGGCAAATGAGCAGTTCTTC.